This T cell receptor beta chain derives from a study of cytomegalovirus exposure and HLA in healthy donors. Study observations and caveats: In a later analysis, HLA-C alleles had the fewest associated TCRs, DRB1 alleles the most. The availability of immune exposure information extended only to CMV serostatus. In presence/absence analyses, roughly uniform sequencing depth across donors was assumed. It has been reported that TCR beta sequences accurately predicted the HLA-A and HLA-B alleles of most subjects.

V shed 0 bases and J 4 bases; nucleotides not matched to a gene: 7. Germline V CDR1 and CDR2: SGDLS, YYNGEE. The CDR3 has 15 amino acids. This clone was counted once. Its antigen is not identified. 13 Jbeta primers and 60 Vbeta primers were used for the PCR. Profiled with immunoSEQ multiplex PCR; TCRdb holds only in-frame clones, not every one. The sample holds about 110,000 clones; 75% to 80% are singletons and the top ten take roughly 1.3%. The rearrangement joins TRBV9 to TRBJ2-7; 7 nucleotides agree with TRBD2. This TCR came from a woman in her twenties or thirties in good health and CMV-seronegative. The specimen was PBMCs. The CDR3 DNA is TGTGCCAGCAGCGTAGGCGGGGGTGGGCGATACGAGCAGTACTTC. As protein: CASSVGGGGRYEQYF.